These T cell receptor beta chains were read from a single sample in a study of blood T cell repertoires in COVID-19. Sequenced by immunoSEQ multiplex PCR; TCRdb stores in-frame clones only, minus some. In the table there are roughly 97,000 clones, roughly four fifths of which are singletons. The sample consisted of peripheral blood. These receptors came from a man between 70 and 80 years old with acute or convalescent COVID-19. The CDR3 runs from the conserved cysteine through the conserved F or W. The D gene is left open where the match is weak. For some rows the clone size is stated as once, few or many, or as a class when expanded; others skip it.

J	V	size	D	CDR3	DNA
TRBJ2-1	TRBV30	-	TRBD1	CAWNGDSYNEQFF	TGTGCCTGGAATGGGGACAGCTACAATGAGCAGTTCTTC
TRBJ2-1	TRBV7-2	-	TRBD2	CASSLADRRSGGAGQFF	TGTGCCAGCAGCTTGGCCGATAGGCGTAGCGGGGGGGCCGGGCAGTTCTTC
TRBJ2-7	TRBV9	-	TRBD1	CASSVTGGSYEQYF	TGTGCCAGCAGCGTAACAGGGGGCTCCTACGAGCAGTACTTC
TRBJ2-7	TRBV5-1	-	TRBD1	CASNPRTGGFTYEQYF	TGCGCCAGCAACCCAAGGACAGGGGGATTTACCTACGAGCAGTACTTC
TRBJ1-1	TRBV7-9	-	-	CASSLMQGNTEAFF	TGTGCCAGCAGCTTAATGCAGGGGAACACTGAAGCTTTCTTT
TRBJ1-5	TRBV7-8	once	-	CASSVRDGNQPQHF	TGTGCCAGCAGCGTCAGGGATGGCAATCAGCCCCAGCATTTT
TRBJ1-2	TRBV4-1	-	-	CASSHQSGEGRYGYTF	TGCGCCAGCAGCCATCAATCGGGGGAAGGGAGGTACGGCTACACCTTC
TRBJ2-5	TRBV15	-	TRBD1	CATSLGTEETQYF	TGTGCCACCAGCCTAGGGACAGAGGAGACCCAGTACTTC
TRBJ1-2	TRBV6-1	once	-	CASSESQGHYGYTF	TGTGCCAGCAGTGAAAGTCAGGGCCACTATGGCTACACCTTC
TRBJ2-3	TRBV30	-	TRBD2	CACWPLAGGTDTQYF	TGTGCCTGTTGGCCCCTAGCGGGGGGAACAGATACGCAGTATTTT
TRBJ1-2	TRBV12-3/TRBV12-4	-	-	CASSRGNYGYTF	TGTGCCAGCTCTCGGGGGAACTATGGCTACACCTTC
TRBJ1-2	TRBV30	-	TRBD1	CAWSPRDRGGYTF	TGTGCCTGGAGTCCTCGAGACAGGGGTGGCTACACCTTC
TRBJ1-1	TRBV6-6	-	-	CASATAGTEAFF	TGTGCCAGCGCCACAGCCGGCACTGAAGCTTTCTTT
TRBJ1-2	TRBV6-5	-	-	CASSRGTGYTF	TGTGCCAGCAGCCGGGGGACGGGCTACACCTTC
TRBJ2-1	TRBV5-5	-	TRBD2	CASQGLAPYNEQFF	TGTGCCAGCCAAGGACTAGCACCTTACAATGAGCAGTTCTTC
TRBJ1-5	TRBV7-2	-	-	CASSLDRNQPQHF	TGTGCCAGCAGCTTAGACAGGAATCAGCCCCAGCATTTT
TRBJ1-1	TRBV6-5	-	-	CASSKQGFGNTEAFF	TGTGCCAGCAGTAAACAGGGATTTGGGAACACTGAAGCTTTCTTT
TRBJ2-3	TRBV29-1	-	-	CSVEWGLTDTQYF	TGCAGCGTTGAATGGGGCCTGACAGATACGCAGTATTTT
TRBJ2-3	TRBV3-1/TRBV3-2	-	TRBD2	CASSHSGGTDTQYF	TGTGCCAGCAGCCATAGCGGGGGCACAGATACGCAGTATTTT
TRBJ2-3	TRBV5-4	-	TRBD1	CASSGTGGTDTQYF	TGTGCCAGTTCCGGGACAGGGGGCACAGATACGCAGTATTTT
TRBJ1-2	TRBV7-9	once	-	CASSLNRAGYGYTF	TGTGCCAGCAGCTTAAACAGGGCGGGCTATGGCTACACCTTC
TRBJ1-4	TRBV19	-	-	CASSIVTGEKLFF	TGTGCCAGTAGTATCGTGACGGGTGAAAAACTGTTTTTT
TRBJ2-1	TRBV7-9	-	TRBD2	CASSLLAGGYNEQFF	TGTGCCAGCAGCTTACTAGCGGGGGGTTACAATGAGCAGTTCTTC
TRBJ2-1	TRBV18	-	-	CASSFTGYNEQFF	TGTGCCAGCTCATTCACAGGGTACAATGAGCAGTTCTTC
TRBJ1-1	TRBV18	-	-	CASSPDRGMNTEAFF	TGTGCCAGCTCACCAGATCGGGGAATGAACACTGAAGCTTTCTTT
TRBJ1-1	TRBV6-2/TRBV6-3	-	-	CASSYGHTTTEAFF	TGTGCCAGCAGTTATGGACATACAACCACTGAAGCTTTCTTT
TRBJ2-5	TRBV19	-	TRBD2	CASSPSGRGETQYF	TGTGCCAGTAGTCCAAGCGGGAGAGGGGAGACCCAGTACTTC
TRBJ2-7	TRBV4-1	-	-	CASSQGDIPSYEQYF	TGCGCCAGCAGCCAGGGGGACATACCATCCTACGAGCAGTACTTC
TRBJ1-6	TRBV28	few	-	CASRWTEGFGNSPLHF	TGTGCCAGCAGGTGGACCGAGGGATTTGGTAATTCACCCCTCCACTTT
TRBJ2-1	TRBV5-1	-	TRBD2	CASSLSGDHSYNEQFF	TGCGCCAGCAGCCTAAGCGGGGACCACTCCTACAATGAGCAGTTCTTC
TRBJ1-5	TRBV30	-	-	CAWSGEGNQPQHF	TGTGCCTGGAGTGGAGAGGGCAATCAGCCCCAGCATTTT
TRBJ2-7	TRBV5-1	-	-	CASSYGGYEQYF	TGCGCCAGCAGCTACGGGGGTTACGAGCAGTACTTC
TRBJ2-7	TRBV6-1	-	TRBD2	CASSDWTSGEYEQYF	TGTGCCAGCAGTGATTGGACTAGCGGTGAATACGAGCAGTACTTC
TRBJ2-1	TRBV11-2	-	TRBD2	CASSTSGIYNEQFF	TGTGCCAGCAGTACTAGCGGTATTTACAATGAGCAGTTCTTC
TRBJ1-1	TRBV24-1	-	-	CATKGSGLNTEAFF	TGTGCCACCAAAGGGAGCGGTTTGAACACTGAAGCTTTCTTT
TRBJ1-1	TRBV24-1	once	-	CATSEAGSTEAFF	TGTGCCACCAGTGAGGCCGGGTCCACTGAAGCTTTCTTT
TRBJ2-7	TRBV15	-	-	CATSLSAHRFYEQYF	TGTGCCACCAGCCTCTCTGCACACAGGTTCTACGAGCAGTACTTC